The present entry profiles one TCR beta chain with its context. The record originates from a study of cytomegalovirus exposure and HLA in healthy donors. TCRdb's table, derived via immunoSEQ multiplex PCR, lists solely in-frame clones and lacks some. The sample records 300,000 to 350,000 clones, roughly 86% being singletons. CDR1 and CDR2 (germline): SGDLS, YYNGEE. V dropped 5 bases and J dropped 1; count of bases not matched to a gene: 6. The CDR3 has 14 amino acids. The V and J genes are TRBV9 and TRBJ2-7; 7 nucleotides line up with TRBD2. Sequencing used PBMCs. This receptor was identified in a man younger than 40 in good health and CMV-seronegative. The DNA for the CDR3 is TGTGCCAGCAGTGGTAGCGGGTTATCCTACGAGCAGTACTTC. Translated: CASSGSGLSYEQYF.